This is a list of T cell receptor beta chains from one sample in a study of T cells in Graves' hyperthyroidism and ophthalmopathy. TCRdb processed the multiplex PCR reads anew with MiXCR; each CDR3 protein has one entry. The table has about 200,000 distinct CDR3 sequences, roughly a sixth seen once. Sequencing was done on a sample of blood. These receptors were collected from a woman aged 45-60 years with Graves' hyperthyroidism. CDR3s include the opening cysteine and the closing phenylalanine or tryptophan. Fields, in order: J gene, D gene, clone size, V gene, CDR3 DNA, CDR3 protein. The D gene is left open where the match is weak. Size values are once, few and many counts, or a class for expanded clones, and some rows have none.

>TRBJ1-4|TRBD1|few|TRBV6-2/TRBV6-3
TGTGCCAGCAAATCCGGGACAGCTGATGAAAAACTGTTTTTT
CASKSGTADEKLFF
>TRBJ2-7|.|.|TRBV18
TGTGCCAGCTCACCACACGAAAGCGGCGAGCAGTACTTC
CASSPHESGEQYF
>TRBJ2-1|.|.|TRBV4-1
TGCGCCAGCAGCCAAGATTTTGGGGAAAGCTCCTACAATGAGCAGTTCTTC
CASSQDFGESSYNEQFF
>TRBJ2-7|.|many|TRBV24-1
TGTGCCACCAGTGTCTTGCAGGGAGAGTTCTACGAGCAGTACTTC
CATSVLQGEFYEQYF
>TRBJ2-6|TRBD1|.|TRBV29-1
TGCAGCGTTGAAGATCGGGACAGGGACTTTGGGGCCAACGTCCTGACTTTC
CSVEDRDRDFGANVLTF
>TRBJ1-5|.|many|TRBV20-1
TGCAGTGCTAGAAATAGCAATCAGCCCCAGCATTTT
CSARNSNQPQHF
>TRBJ2-2|TRBD2|many|TRBV12-3/TRBV12-4
TGTGCCAGCAGTTCTAGCGGGAGGAGTGGAAACACCGGGGAGCTGTTTTTT
CASSSSGRSGNTGELFF
>TRBJ1-2|TRBD1|.|TRBV28
TGTGCCAGCAGGGAGCCCCGGGGACAGTATTATGGCTACACCTTC
CASREPRGQYYGYTF
>TRBJ2-1|.|many|TRBV20-1
TGCAGTGCTAGAGATGAGGATGAGCAGTTCTTC
CSARDEDEQFF
>TRBJ2-7|TRBD2|many|TRBV9
TGTGCCAGCAGCGCGGGACTAAACGGACTAACCTACGAGCAGTACTTC
CASSAGLNGLTYEQYF
>TRBJ2-1|TRBD1|many|TRBV10-3
TGTGCCATCACCGGACAGGGGGAGTACAATGAGCAGTTCTTC
CAITGQGEYNEQFF
>TRBJ1-2|.|many|TRBV24-1
TGTGCCACCAGTGACGGGGGAAGGGATGGCTACACCTTC
CATSDGGRDGYTF
>TRBJ1-1|.|few|TRBV28
TGTGCCAGCAGTGAATTATTGGCTTCGGACACTGAAGCTTTCTTT
CASSELLASDTEAFF
>TRBJ2-1|TRBD1|many|TRBV20-1
TGCAGTGCCAGTCGGGACAGGGGTTACAATGAGCAGTTCTTC
CSASRDRGYNEQFF
>TRBJ2-6|.|few|TRBV12-3/TRBV12-4
TGTGCCAGCAGTTTGACAGCCGGCTCTGGGGCCAACGTCCTGACTTTC
CASSLTAGSGANVLTF
>TRBJ2-3|.|many|TRBV24-1
TGTGCCACCAGTGACCCGGACCCTTCAGCGAAAGATACGCAGTATTTT
CATSDPDPSAKDTQYF
>TRBJ2-1|.|.|TRBV20-1
TGCAGTCGGGGACTCTACAATGAGCAGTTCTTC
CSRGLYNEQFF
>TRBJ2-2|.|many|TRBV6-5
TGTGCCAGCAGTTACCCAGCGACTAGTATCTCTCTCGGGGAGCTGTTTTTT
CASSYPATSISLGELFF
>TRBJ2-1|TRBD2|many|TRBV19
TGTGCCAGTAGGGTAGCGGGAGGGTTGAATGAGCAGTTCTTC
CASRVAGGLNEQFF
>TRBJ1-6|.|few|TRBV20-1
TGCAGTGCTAGAGACACGGATTCACCCCTCCACTTT
CSARDTDSPLHF
>TRBJ1-4|.|many|TRBV25-1
TGTGCCAGCAGTGAATATGAGGAGGGAACTAATGAAAAACTGTTTTTT
CASSEYEEGTNEKLFF
>TRBJ1-1|TRBD1|many|TRBV20-1
TGCAGTGCGGGACGACAGGGGGCGATTGCTGAAGCTTTCTTT
CSAGRQGAIAEAFF
>TRBJ2-7|TRBD2|many|TRBV18
TGTGCCAGCTCAACCCGGACTAGTCTTCACGAGCAGTACTTC
CASSTRTSLHEQYF
>TRBJ2-3|.|many|TRBV5-1
TGCGCCAGCAGCTTTGAAGATACGCAGTATTTT
CASSFEDTQYF
>TRBJ2-3|TRBD2|few|TRBV10-2
TGCGCCAGCAGGTTTAGCGGGACTAGCACAGATACGCAGTATTTT
CASRFSGTSTDTQYF
>TRBJ2-2|TRBD2|many|TRBV12-5
TGTGCTAGTGGTTTGGTAGGTAGGGCGGGAGCAGGCGGGGAGCTGTTTTTT
CASGLVGRAGAGGELFF
>TRBJ2-3|TRBD2|.|TRBV6-1
TGTGCCAGCAGCCTGGGACTAGTTAGCACAGATACGCAGTATTTT
CASSLGLVSTDTQYF
>TRBJ2-1|TRBD2|.|TRBV7-9
TGCGCCAGCAGCCCGACTAGCGGGAGGGCCAGAGAGCAGTTCTTC
CASSPTSGRAREQFF